The 5 T cell receptor beta chains below all came from one sample that was sequenced in a study of cytomegalovirus exposure and HLA in healthy donors. PCR was performed using 60 Vbeta and 13 Jbeta primers. TCRdb's table, derived via immunoSEQ multiplex PCR, lists solely in-frame clones and lacks some. The sample holds roughly 120,000 clones, roughly 73% seen once. Sequencing input: PBMCs. The receptor set was obtained from a man between 60 and 75 years old in good health and CMV-seropositive.

The chain employs TRBV27 and TRBJ1-1; D is undetermined. The germline gives CDR1 MNHEY, CDR2 SMNVEV (reference sequence). CDR3 length equals 14 residues. Trimming pared 6 bases from V and 1 base from J, leaving 12 bases between. The CDR3 region is CASRGVFGNTEAFF. The CDR3 nucleotides read TGTGCCAGCAGGGGAGTTTTCGGGAACACTGAAGCTTTCTTT.

The chain is built from TRBV18 and TRBJ1-5; perhaps TRBD1 as D (5 bases). Trimming left V 8 bases short and J 3 bases short, with 14 bases between. The germline gives CDR1 KGHSH, CDR2 LQKENI. CDR3 length: 14 amino acids. The CDR3 DNA follows: TGTGCCAGCCACGCGCTAGGGGTCAATCAGCCCCAGCATTTT. Residues: CASHALGVNQPQHF.

The V call is TRBV5-1, the J call TRBJ1-6; D gene ambiguous. The CDR3 runs to 14 residues. V was clipped by 4 bases and J by 8 bases, with 13 bases between them. Germline CDR1 is SGHRS and CDR2 is YFSETQ. Here the CDR3 reads CASSAQGEDSPLHF. The CDR3 bases are TGCGCCAGCAGCGCCCAAGGAGAGGATTCACCCCTCCACTTT.

The chain is built from TRBV5-1 and TRBJ2-7; 7 bases map to TRBD1. Germline assignment: CDR1 SGHRS and CDR2 YFSETQ. V was clipped by 0 bases and J by 0 bases; unmatched bases: 6. The CDR3 extends over 16 amino acids. The CDR3 DNA reads TGCGCCAGCAGCTTGGGGGGGACAGCGAACTCCTACGAGCAGTACTTC. Its protein product is CASSLGGTANSYEQYF.

The V gene is TRBV5-6, the J gene TRBJ2-7, with 11 bases aligning to TRBD1. Germline CDR1 is SGHDT and CDR2 is YYEEEE. This CDR3 is 12 amino acids long. V shed 6 bases, J shed 9 bases, and the junction held 5 bases outside the gene matches. As DNA, the CDR3 is TGTGCCAGCAAGGGACAGGGGGATCGGCAGTACTTC. Amino acids: CASKGQGDRQYF.